Shown below are 27 T cell receptor beta chains from a single sample sequenced in a study of CD8 T cells in Susac syndrome. An amount of RNA that ranged from roughly 0.45 to 1 ug was reverse transcribed with random hexamers. TCRdb itself ran the immunoSEQ multiplex PCR reads through MiXCR, one entry per CDR3 protein. The repertoire includes some 60,000 distinct CDR3 sequences, just over 90% of them detected once, and 0.2% sits in the top ten. The sequenced sample was CD8+ T cells from PBMCs. These receptor sequences come from a human donor in good health.

The rearrangement joins TRBV6-5 to TRBJ2-2; D call uncertain. The CDR3 runs 13 residues. CDR1 and CDR2 (germline): MNHEY, SVGAGI. V gave up 10 bases and J gave up 6 bases, with 15 bases separating them. The CDR3 loop reads CAIRTGSAGELFF. The CDR3 DNA sequence: TGTGCCATCCGTACGGGCAGCGCCGGGGAGCTGTTTTTT.

The rearrangement joins TRBV30 to TRBJ2-1; TRBD2 is a possible D gene (7 bases). This CDR3 is built from 14 residues. Germline CDR1 and CDR2: GTSNPN and SVGIG (reference sequence). The V end lost 2 bases, the J end lost 8 bases, and 16 bases lay between the germline ends. CDR3 protein: CAWSKGGSWDEQFF. CDR3 nucleotide sequence: TGTGCCTGGAGTAAGGGGGGGTCTTGGGATGAGCAGTTCTTC.

V and J are TRBV24-1 and TRBJ1-1; no firm D call. Trimming shortened V by 6 bases and J by 1 base, and 11 bases separated the two germline ends. CDR1 is KGHDR, CDR2 SFDVKD, per germline. The CDR3 consists of 14 residues. CDR3 sequence: CATSTRVGNTEAFF. CDR3 DNA sequence: TGTGCCACCAGTACTAGGGTGGGGAACACTGAAGCTTTCTTT.

The chain links TRBV10-3 to TRBJ2-1; TRBD1 or TRBD2 may be the D gene (6 bases each). The CDR3 runs to 17 residues. CDR1 is ENHRY and CDR2 is SYGVKD in the germline V gene. V was cut by 3 bases and J by 0 bases, with 15 bases left in between. The CDR3 DNA sequence: TGTGCCATCAGTGAAAGGGGGGACGGGAGCTCCTACAATGAGCAGTTCTTC. Translated: CAISERGDGSSYNEQFF.

The V gene is TRBV11-2, the J gene TRBJ1-2; D possibly corresponds to TRBD1 (5 bases). This CDR3 spans 14 amino acids. The germline V gene has CDR1 SGHAT and CDR2 FQNNGV. V lost 8 bases and J lost 0, with 13 bases in between. This CDR3 reads CASRTGGTNYGYTF. CDR3 sequence (DNA): TGTGCCAGCCGGACGGGGGGGACTAACTATGGCTACACCTTC.

The gene calls are TRBV25-1 and TRBJ1-6; D is possibly TRBD1 (6 bases). CDR1 is MGHDK and CDR2 is SYGVNS in the germline V gene. V lost 5 bases, J lost 2 bases, and 7 bases lay in between. The CDR3 is 14 residues long. The CDR3, as DNA: TGTGCCAGCAGTAGGGGGACCTATAATTCACCCCTCCACTTT. It encodes CASSRGTYNSPLHF.

The chain uses TRBV13 and TRBJ1-1, with no clear D. Trimming left V 4 bases short and J 6 bases short, with 15 bases between. From germline, CDR1 is PRHDT and CDR2 FYEKMQ (reference sequence). CDR3 length: 14 amino acids. This chain's CDR3 is CASSYRPDGSEAFF. The CDR3 nucleotides are TGTGCCAGCAGCTATCGCCCGGACGGATCTGAAGCTTTCTTT.

The table lists this clonotype with a count of one. The rearrangement links TRBV7-6 to TRBJ2-1; D might be TRBD2 (5 bases). V was trimmed by 5 bases and J by 5 bases, leaving 10 bases between them. This CDR3 contains 13 residues. Germline assignment: CDR1 SGHVS and CDR2 FNYEAQ. The CDR3 DNA reads as TGTGCCAGCAGCCGTGCGGAGGACAATGAGCAGTTCTTC. Its translation: CASSRAEDNEQFF.

V is TRBV11-2 and J is TRBJ2-1, with D hard to call. Germline CDR1 and CDR2: SGHAT and FQNNGV. Trimming pared 9 bases from V and 4 bases from J, leaving 16 bases between. This CDR3 spans 14 amino acids. DNA of the CDR3: TGTGCCAGTGGTGTACGTGACCGATACAATGAGCAGTTCTTC. Translated, it gives CASGVRDRYNEQFF.

The rearrangement links TRBV25-1 to TRBJ2-7, with D hard to call. Germline assignment: CDR1 MGHDK and CDR2 SYGVNS. V lost 5 bases and J lost 2, with 10 bases in between. The CDR3 length is 13 residues. The CDR3 DNA is TGTGCCAGCAGTCCCCTTAATACCTACGAGCAGTACTTC. Translating it yields CASSPLNTYEQYF.

The CDR3 DNA follows: TGTGCCAGCAGCCCCGGGGCGGGGACCAACCCCTACGAGCAGTACTTC. Its translation is CASSPGAGTNPYEQYF. This rearrangement joins TRBV7-9 to TRBJ2-7; a possible D gene is TRBD2 (6 bases). The CDR3 length is 16 residues. The V end was cut by 5 bases, the J end by 2 bases, with 19 bases between. Germline V gives CDR1 SEHNR, CDR2 FQNEAQ (reference sequence).

This clonotype was seen only once. This chain links TRBV6-5 with TRBJ1-2; 7 positions match TRBD1. The CDR3 totals 14 residues. Germline CDR1 reads MNHEY; CDR2 reads SVGAGI. Trimming at V came to 5 bases and at J to 4 bases, leaving 7 bases not matched to a gene. The CDR3 protein is CASSINEGAYGYTF. CDR3 nucleotides: TGTGCCAGCAGTATAAATGAGGGGGCCTATGGCTACACCTTC.

The chain is built from TRBV7-9 and TRBJ2-7, with D tentatively TRBD1 (5 bases). Germline assignment: CDR1 SEHNR and CDR2 FQNEAQ (reference sequence). The CDR3 consists of 14 residues. Deletions cut 5 bases from V and 2 bases from J, with 13 bases between. The CDR3 nucleotides are TGTGCCAGCAGCCAGGGATCCAGCGCCTACGAGCAGTACTTC. Its protein is CASSQGSSAYEQYF.

The chain links TRBV29-1 to TRBJ1-6, with 8 bases lining up with TRBD1. Germline V gene data show CDR1 as SQVTM and CDR2 as ANQGSEA. The V gene end was trimmed by 4 bases and the J gene end by 5 bases; junction bases not matched to a gene: 4. This CDR3 has 14 residues. The DNA for the CDR3 is TGCAGCGTTGCGACAGGGGTCCATAATTCACCCCTCCACTTT. The encoded protein is CSVATGVHNSPLHF.

The chain has TRBV6-6 and TRBJ2-7, with D uncertain. CDR1 and CDR2 from the germline V gene are MNHNY and SVGAGI (reference sequence). V lost 5 bases to trimming and J lost 2 bases, with 10 bases between them. CDR3 length equals 13 residues. As DNA, the CDR3 is TGTGCCAGCAGTCCCCCTGGCCCCTACGAGCAGTACTTC. Its protein product is CASSPPGPYEQYF.

The chain combines TRBV9 with TRBJ2-1; maybe TRBD1 (6 bases). Germline V gene data show CDR1 as SGDLS and CDR2 as YYNGEE. Trimming cost V 4 bases and J 2 bases, with 13 bases left between them. This CDR3 is 15 amino acids long. Here the CDR3 DNA reads TGTGCCAGCAGCTACGGGACACCGCCCTACAATGAGCAGTTCTTC. Protein product: CASSYGTPPYNEQFF.

The chain employs TRBV10-2 and TRBJ1-1, with D possibly matching TRBD1 (5 bases). CDR1 and CDR2 from the germline V gene are WSHSY and SAAADI. The CDR3 spans 16 residues. Trimming pared 0 bases from V and 1 base from J, leaving 12 bases between. The CDR3 protein is CASSESGGWGNTEAFF. The DNA for the CDR3 is TGCGCCAGCAGTGAGTCGGGGGGGTGGGGGAACACTGAAGCTTTCTTT.

The gene calls are TRBV28 and TRBJ2-7, with a weak D call TRBD1 (5 bases). The CDR3 is 15 amino acids. Germline-derived CDR1 and CDR2 are MDHEN and SYDVKM. Between the trimmed V and J ends, which lost 2 bases and 3 bases, there was a span of 14 bases. The DNA for the CDR3 is TGTGCCAGCAGTTTAAGTTTAGGGGTCCGCTACGAGCAGTACTTC. Translating gives CASSLSLGVRYEQYF.

The chain couples TRBV5-4 to TRBJ2-7; TRBD1 matches 9 bases. V trimming: 3 bases; J trimming: 0 bases; junction bases outside the gene matches: 4. The CDR3 extends over 15 amino acids. Per the germline V gene, CDR1 is SGHNT and CDR2 is YYREEE (reference sequence). CDR3 nucleotides: TGTGCCAGCAGCTCGCAGACAGGGGGCTCCTACGAGCAGTACTTC. Translating it yields CASSSQTGGSYEQYF.

The genes are TRBV19 and TRBJ1-6; D is unresolved. From germline, CDR1 is LNHDA and CDR2 SQIVND (reference sequence). Trimming left V 2 bases short and J 14 bases short, with 16 bases between. The CDR3 contains 14 residues. Here the CDR3 DNA reads TGTGCCAGTAGTATATCTGGACCCTCGCCGTCCCTCCACTTT. Its protein is CASSISGPSPSLHF.

This clonotype was picked up one time. The chain joins TRBV25-1 to TRBJ1-4, with D tentatively TRBD1 (5 bases). Germline CDR1 reads MGHDK; CDR2 reads SYGVNS. Trimming shortened V by 6 bases and J by 5 bases, and 16 bases separated the two germline ends. CDR3 length: 15 amino acids. The CDR3 is CASSFGTGPNEKLFF. CDR3 nucleotide sequence: TGTGCCAGCAGCTTTGGGACCGGTCCCAATGAAAAACTGTTTTTT.

The CDR3 spells CASSLPEGETQYF. CDR3 bases: TGTGCCAGCAGCTTACCCGAGGGGGAGACCCAGTACTTC. V usage is TRBV7-9 and J usage is TRBJ2-5; D tentatively reads TRBD1 or TRBD2 (5 bases each). V was cut by 2 bases and J by 5 bases, with 9 bases left in between. Germline-derived CDR1 and CDR2 are SEHNR and FQNEAQ (reference sequence). The CDR3 covers 13 residues.

The chain employs TRBV14 and TRBJ1-6; 7 nucleotides agree with TRBD1. The germline V gene encodes CDR1 SGHDN and CDR2 FVKESK. This CDR3 spans 15 amino acids. V lost 4 bases to trimming and J lost 8 bases; unmatched junction nucleotides: 8. CDR3 sequence: CASSPLQGPYSPLHF. In DNA, the CDR3 is TGTGCCAGCAGCCCCTTACAGGGGCCGTATTCACCCCTCCACTTT.

Details on this clonotype: Germline and junction disagree at one end, which may indicate a read error. The chain couples TRBV12-3 or TRBV12-4 to TRBJ1-1, with D possibly matching TRBD1 (6 bases). The CDR3 covers 10 residues. Written as DNA, the CDR3 is TGTGCCAGCAGGCTAAGGGACATAGGGTTT. This codes for CASRLRDIGF.

The chain uses TRBV7-9 and TRBJ2-5, with 9 bases fitting TRBD1. The germline V gene has CDR1 SEHNR and CDR2 FQNEAQ (reference sequence). The ends lost 5 bases at V and 3 bases at J; junction bases unmatched: 10. CDR3 length: 16 amino acids. The chain's CDR3 is CASSPIPGQGEETQYF. CDR3 nucleotide sequence: TGTGCCAGCAGCCCGATCCCGGGACAGGGAGAAGAGACCCAGTACTTC.

This clonotype appeared once. The chain couples TRBV29-1 to TRBJ1-2; 7 bases agree with TRBD1. The CDR3 covers 11 residues. V dropped 3 bases and J dropped 8; count of bases not matched to a gene: 3. CDR1 and CDR2 (germline): SQVTM, ANQGSEA. CDR3 protein: CSVEGQSGYTF. The CDR3, as DNA: TGCAGCGTTGAGGGACAGAGCGGCTACACCTTC.

The chain is built from TRBV29-1 and TRBJ1-1; no clear D gene. The CDR3 runs to 17 residues. The V gene lost 0 bases and the J gene lost 3 bases, with 20 bases spanning the gap. Germline V gene lookup returns CDR1 SQVTM and CDR2 ANQGSEA. The CDR3 nucleotides read TGCAGCGTTGAAGATCTTCAACGAGAGGGATGGGACACTGAAGCTTTCTTT. It yields the protein CSVEDLQREGWDTEAFF.